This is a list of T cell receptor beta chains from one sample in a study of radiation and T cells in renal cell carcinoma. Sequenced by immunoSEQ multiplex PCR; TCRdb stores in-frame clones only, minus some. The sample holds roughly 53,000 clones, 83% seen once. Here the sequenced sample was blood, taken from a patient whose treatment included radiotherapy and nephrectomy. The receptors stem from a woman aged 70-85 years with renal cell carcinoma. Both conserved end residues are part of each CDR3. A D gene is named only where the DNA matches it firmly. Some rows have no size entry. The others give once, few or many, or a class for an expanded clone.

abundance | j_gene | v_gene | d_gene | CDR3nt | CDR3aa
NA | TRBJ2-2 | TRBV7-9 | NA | TGTGCCAGCAGCCCCCCAGAAGGCCCCGGGGAGCTGTTTTTT | CASSPPEGPGELFF
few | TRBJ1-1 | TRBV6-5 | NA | TGTGCCAGCAGCCTTGGTTCTGAAGCTTTCTTT | CASSLGSEAFF
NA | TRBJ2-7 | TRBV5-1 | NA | TGCGCCAGCAGCTTTGCGACGCCCCCCTACGAGCAGTACTTC | CASSFATPPYEQYF
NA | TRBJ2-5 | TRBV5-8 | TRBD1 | TGTGCCAGCAGCCCTGGGGATACAGGGGGCGAGACCCAGTACTTC | CASSPGDTGGETQYF
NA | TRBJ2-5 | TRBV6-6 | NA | TGTGCCAGCAGTTACCAGGGGCAGGCCCTCCAAGAGACCCAGTACTTC | CASSYQGQALQETQYF
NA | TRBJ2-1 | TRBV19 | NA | TGTGCCAGTAGTCAGGTCCACAATGAGCAGTTCTTC | CASSQVHNEQFF
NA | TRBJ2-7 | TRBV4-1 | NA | TGCGCCAGCAGCCAAGATAACGGATACGAGCAGTACTTC | CASSQDNGYEQYF
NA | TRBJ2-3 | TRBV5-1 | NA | TGCGCCAGCAGCACCGGACAGAACACAGATACGCAGTATTTT | CASSTGQNTDTQYF
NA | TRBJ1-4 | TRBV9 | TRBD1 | TGTGCCAGCAGCCCAGGACAGGGGTTCGTAACTAATGAAAAACTGTTTTTT | CASSPGQGFVTNEKLFF
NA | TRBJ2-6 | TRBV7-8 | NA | TGTGCCAGCAGCTATGGGGCCAACGTCCTGACTTTC | CASSYGANVLTF
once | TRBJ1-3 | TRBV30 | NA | TGTGCCTGGAGTACCGCAAGACACACCATATATTTT | CAWSTARHTIYF
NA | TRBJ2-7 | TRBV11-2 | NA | TGTGCCAGCAGCTTAGGTCTACTCTACGAGCAGTACTTC | CASSLGLLYEQYF
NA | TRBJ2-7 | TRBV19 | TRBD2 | TGTGCCAGTAGTATGGGGGACTACTACGAGCAGTACTTC | CASSMGDYYEQYF
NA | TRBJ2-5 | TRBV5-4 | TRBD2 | TGTGCCAGCAGCCCCGGGACTAGCGGGCGTCAAGAGACCCAGTACTTC | CASSPGTSGRQETQYF
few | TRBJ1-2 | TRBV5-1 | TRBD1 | TGCGCCAGCAGCATACGACAGGGGACTGCTGGCTACACCTTC | CASSIRQGTAGYTF
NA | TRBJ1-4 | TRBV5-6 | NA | TGTGCCAGCAGCTTCCCATCGGGGAGTGGTGAAAAACTGTTTTTT | CASSFPSGSGEKLFF
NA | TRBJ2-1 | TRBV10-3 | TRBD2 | TGTGCCACCCAGCGGGAGGCAGATGAGCAGTTCTTC | CATQREADEQFF
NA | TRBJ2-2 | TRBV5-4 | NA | TGTGCCAGCAGCTTGGAGGCGGGCGGGGAGCTGTTTTTT | CASSLEAGGELFF
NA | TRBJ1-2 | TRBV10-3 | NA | TGTGCCATCAGAAAATGGGCGGGAGGAATGGTGGGTGGCTACACCTTC | CAIRKWAGGMVGGYTF
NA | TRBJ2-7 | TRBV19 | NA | TGTGCCAGTAGTCCCTCGGACTCAAACTCCTACGAGCAGTACTTC | CASSPSDSNSYEQYF
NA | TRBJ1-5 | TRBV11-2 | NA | TGTGCCAGCAGCTTAGCAACAGTGTCTCAGCCCCAGCATTTT | CASSLATVSQPQHF
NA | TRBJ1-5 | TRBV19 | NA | TGTGCCAGTAGTCCCGGACACGAACCCGTTCAGCCCCAGCATTTT | CASSPGHEPVQPQHF
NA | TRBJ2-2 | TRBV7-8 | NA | TGTGCCAGCAGCCCCAGAGAGGGGGGGGAGCTGTTTTTT | CASSPREGGELFF
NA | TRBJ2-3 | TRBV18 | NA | TGTGCCAGCTCACTACGGCCGGGAGATACGCAGTATTTT | CASSLRPGDTQYF
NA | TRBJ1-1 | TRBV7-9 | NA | TGTGCCAGCAGCTCGGGACACCAGAACACTGAAGCTTTCTTT | CASSSGHQNTEAFF
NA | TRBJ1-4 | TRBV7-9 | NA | TGTGCCAGCAGCTTAGTCCGGTCCCCAGAAAAACTGTTTTTT | CASSLVRSPEKLFF
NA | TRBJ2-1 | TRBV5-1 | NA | TGCGCCAGCAGCTTGGATGTGGGAGCCTCCCACAATGAGCAGTTCTTC | CASSLDVGASHNEQFF
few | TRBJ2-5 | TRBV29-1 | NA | TGCAGCGTCCGTTACCCACAAGAGACCCAGTACTTC | CSVRYPQETQYF
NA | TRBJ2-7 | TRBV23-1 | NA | TGCGCCAGCAGTCGCGGAGATAGATTCTACGAGCAGTACTTC | CASSRGDRFYEQYF
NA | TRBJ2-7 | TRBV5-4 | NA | TGTGCCAGCAGCAACACCTACGAGCAGTACTTC | CASSNTYEQYF
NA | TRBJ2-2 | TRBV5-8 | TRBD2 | TGTGCCAGCACAGCGGGGGAAGGAACCGGGGAGCTGTTTTTT | CASTAGEGTGELFF
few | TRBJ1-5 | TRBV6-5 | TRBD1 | TGTGCCAGCAGAGGGACAGACAATCAGCCCCAGCATTTT | CASRGTDNQPQHF
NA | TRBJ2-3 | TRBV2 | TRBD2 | TGTGCCAGCAGTGAAGGGGGGACTAGCGGCACAGATACGCAGTATTTT | CASSEGGTSGTDTQYF
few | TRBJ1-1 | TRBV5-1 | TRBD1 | TGCGCCAGCAGCCCCGGGACAGGGGGCACTGAAGCTTTCTTT | CASSPGTGGTEAFF
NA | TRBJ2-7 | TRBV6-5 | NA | TGTGCCAGCAGTTACTCGACGGGGGTGGGACACGAGCAGTACTTC | CASSYSTGVGHEQYF
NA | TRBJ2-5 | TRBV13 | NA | TGTGCCAGCAGCTTACGGGGTGGGGCTCAAGAGACCCAGTACTTC | CASSLRGGAQETQYF
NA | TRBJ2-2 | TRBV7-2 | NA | TGTGCCAGCAGCTTCGGACCCGCCACCGGGACCGGGGAGCTGTTTTTT | CASSFGPATGTGELFF